A single sample is the source of the 18 T cell receptor beta chains below, sequenced in a study of early T cells in non-severe SARS-CoV-2 infection. TCRdb re-called the 5' RACE reads with MiXCR, one entry per CDR3 protein. This repertoire shows roughly 20,000 distinct CDR3 sequences, 4% to 5.5% found once; its top ten account for 6.5% to 8.5%. The sequenced sample consisted of whole blood. The origin of the receptors is an adult who was a healthcare worker with PCR-confirmed SARS-CoV-2 infection or an uninfected control (not recorded which).

The sample holds many counts of this clonotype. This chain uses TRBV4-2 with TRBJ2-7; the match to TRBD1 covers 9 bases. Germline V gene lookup returns CDR1 LGHNA and CDR2 YNFKEQ. The CDR3 is 13 residues long. With 4 bases clipped from V and 5 bases from J, the junction kept 3 bases outside the gene matches. The CDR3 is CASSRQGGNEQYF. The CDR3 coding sequence is TGTGCCAGCAGCCGACAGGGGGGGAACGAGCAGTACTTC.

This clonotype was detected a few times. This sequence joins TRBV29-1 and TRBJ1-4, with 7 nucleotides matching TRBD1. This CDR3 has 13 residues. Germline assignment: CDR1 SQVTM and CDR2 ANQGSEA. V trimming: 6 bases; J trimming: 4 bases; junction bases outside the gene matches: 5. In DNA form, the CDR3 reads TGCAGCGTCGCGACAGGGAGTAATGAAAAACTGTTTTTT. This encodes CSVATGSNEKLFF.

In its sample, this clonotype was seen many times. This chain uses TRBV9 with TRBJ2-7; 9 bases are a match to TRBD1. The CDR3 loop spans 16 amino acids. Germline CDR1 is SGDLS and CDR2 is YYNGEE. V shed 3 bases and J 0 bases; nucleotides not matched to a gene: 7. The CDR3 DNA is TGTGCCAGCAGCGCGGACCCGGGACAGGGCTCCTACGAGCAGTACTTC. Translated: CASSADPGQGSYEQYF.

This clonotype was counted many times. The genes are TRBV10-1 and TRBJ1-1; D is perhaps TRBD1 (5 bases). Germline loops: CDR1 WNHNN, CDR2 SYGVQD (reference sequence). The CDR3 consists of 14 residues. V was pared by 5 bases and J by 0 bases, with 10 bases between. Here the CDR3 reads CASSRDSLNTEAFF. Here the CDR3 DNA reads TGCGCCAGCAGTCGAGACAGCCTGAACACTGAAGCTTTCTTT.

This clonotype was seen repeatedly, ten times or more. This chain links TRBV7-8 with TRBJ2-7, with 10 bases that match TRBD2. CDR3 size: 16 residues. J was trimmed by 4 bases and V by 1 base; bases with no gene match: 7. The germline gives CDR1 SGHVS, CDR2 FQNEAQ. CDR3: CASSLEFGLAEYEQYF. CDR3 DNA: TGTGCCAGCAGCTTAGAGTTCGGACTAGCGGAGTACGAGCAGTACTTC.

The V gene is TRBV11-2, the J gene TRBJ2-5; D is undetermined. This CDR3 is 11 amino acids long. V was trimmed by 5 bases and J by 3 bases, leaving 4 bases between them. The germline CDR1 and CDR2 sequences are SGHAT and FQNNGV. CDR3 sequence reads: CASSLKETQYF. DNA of the CDR3: TGTGCCAGCAGCCTCAAAGAGACCCAGTACTTC.

This clonotype was observed at least ten times. Germline is not matched at one junction end, which may reflect a read error. DNA of the CDR3: TGTGCCAGCAGCTTAGAGAGGTCTAGCGGGAGCCGACCTTTT. Protein product: CASSLERSSGSRPF. The chain carries TRBV7-8 and TRBJ2-3; 10 bases match TRBD2. Per the germline V gene, CDR1 is SGHVS and CDR2 is FQNEAQ. The CDR3 has 14 amino acids.

This clonotype has at least ten counts. The chain carries TRBV19 and TRBJ1-5; possible D gene TRBD1, 6 bases. Germline V CDR1 and CDR2: LNHDA, SQIVND (reference sequence). The CDR3 covers 16 residues. Trimming shortened V by 6 bases and J by 2 bases, and 17 bases separated the two germline ends. This CDR3 is CASRESGGRGNQPQHF. The CDR3 nucleotides are TGTGCCAGTAGAGAATCCGGGGGCCGAGGCAATCAGCCCCAGCATTTT.

In this sample, this clonotype turned up a few times. The V and J genes are TRBV28 and TRBJ2-1, with 8 bases lining up with TRBD2. V was clipped by 5 bases and J by 2 bases; unmatched bases: 11. The germline V gene encodes CDR1 MDHEN and CDR2 SYDVKM. CDR3 length: 17 residues. The CDR3 sequence: CASSVIIAGTAYNEQFF. The CDR3 DNA reads TGTGCCAGCAGTGTAATAATAGCGGGAACTGCCTACAATGAGCAGTTCTTC. The variable domain in full, completed from reference TRBV28 and TRBJ2-1, reads DVKVTQSSRYLVKRTGEKVFLECVQDMDHENMFWYRQDPGLGLRLIYFSYDVKMKEKGDIPEGYSVSREKKERFSLILESASTNQTSMYLCASSVIIAGTAYNEQFFGPGTRLTVL.

This clonotype qualifies as medium-sized. The V gene is TRBV12-5, the J gene TRBJ2-7, with 7 positions matching TRBD1. The germline gives CDR1 LGHNT, CDR2 FRNRAP. With 2 bases clipped from V and 2 bases from J, the junction kept 6 bases outside the gene matches. There are 15 residues in the CDR3. CDR3 sequence reads: CASGLSRQGAYEQYV. CDR3 DNA sequence: TGTGCTAGTGGTTTGTCTCGACAGGGCGCCTACGAGCAGTACGTC.

This clonotype was recorded at least ten times. This chain links TRBV6-5 with TRBJ2-7; D call uncertain. Looked up from germline, CDR1 is MNHEY and CDR2 is SVGAGI. Between the trimmed V and J ends, which lost 0 bases and 0 bases, there was a span of 15 bases. The CDR3 runs to 17 residues. CDR3 sequence reads: CASSYSPGVGPSYEQYF. The CDR3 DNA is TGTGCCAGCAGTTACTCCCCTGGGGTCGGGCCCTCCTACGAGCAGTACTTC.

This clonotype was counted at least ten times. The V and J genes are TRBV6-2 or TRBV6-3 and TRBJ2-1, with 8 bases that match TRBD2. CDR3 size: 16 residues. V shed 6 bases, J shed 3 bases, and the junction held 10 bases outside the gene matches. Germline loops: CDR1 MNHEY, CDR2 SVGEGT. CDR3 protein: CASSGGSGRFYNEQFF. DNA for the CDR3: TGTGCCAGCAGCGGGGGGAGCGGGAGATTCTACAATGAGCAGTTCTTC.

This clonotype was observed a few times. This rearrangement joins TRBV15 to TRBJ1-3; D gene ambiguous. The V gene lost 0 bases and the J gene lost 1 base, with 13 bases spanning the gap. Germline assignment: CDR1 LNHNV and CDR2 YYDKDF (reference sequence). CDR3 length: 17 residues. This CDR3 is CATSRDGGSSSGNTIYF. The CDR3 bases are TGTGCCACCAGCAGAGATGGCGGCAGCTCTTCTGGAAACACCATATATTTT. The full variable domain, its missing parts supplied by reference TRBV15 and TRBJ1-3, is DAMVIQNPRYQVTQFGKPVTLSCSQTLNHNVMYWYQQKSSQAPKLLFHYYDKDFNNEADTPDNFQSRRPNTSFCFLDIRSPGLGDTAMYLCATSRDGGSSSGNTIYFGEGSWLTVV.

This clonotype was recorded many times. V and J are TRBV4-2 and TRBJ2-5; TRBD2 matches 7 bases. Germline V gene data show CDR1 as LGHNA and CDR2 as YNFKEQ. The CDR3 covers 20 residues. V lost 0 bases to trimming and J lost 5 bases; unmatched junction nucleotides: 21. The CDR3 spells CASSQDNRREGPRQEETQYF. CDR3 DNA: TGTGCCAGCAGCCAAGATAACAGGAGGGAGGGCCCTCGGCAAGAGGAGACCCAGTACTTC.

Here the CDR3 reads CSVERGTSGDVQETQYF. CDR3 bases: TGCAGCGTTGAGAGGGGAACTTCAGGGGATGTCCAAGAGACCCAGTACTTC. The rearrangement uses TRBV29-1 and TRBJ2-5, with D possibly matching TRBD1 (6 bases). Germline V gene data show CDR1 as SQVTM and CDR2 as ANQGSEA. The CDR3 is 17 residues long. Trimming stripped 3 bases from V and 1 base from J, with 21 bases between.

In its sample, this clonotype was seen many times. The chain combines TRBV5-1 with TRBJ2-7, with TRBD2 as a possible D gene (6 bases). Trimming pared 0 bases from V and 3 bases from J, leaving 13 bases between. This CDR3 region has 15 residues. Germline V gene sequence: CDR1 SGHRS, CDR2 YFSETQ. The CDR3 spells CASSLVRRGRYEQYF. The CDR3 DNA reads TGCGCCAGCAGCTTGGTTCGGCGGGGACGCTACGAGCAGTACTTC.

The sample holds a few counts of this clonotype. V is TRBV2 and J is TRBJ2-1; the D gene is possibly TRBD1 (6 bases). The ends were cut back, 10 bases at V and 4 bases at J, with 29 bases in the middle. This CDR3 has 18 residues. Germline CDR1 and CDR2: SNHLY and FYNNEI. CDR3 protein: CATLPGAGTKAYYNEQFF. DNA for the CDR3: TGTGCCACCCTACCCGGCGCCGGGACAAAAGCCTATTACAATGAGCAGTTCTTC. Filled out from reference TRBV2 and TRBJ2-1, the complete variable domain reads EPEVTQTPSHQVTQMGQEVILRCVPISNHLYFYWYRQILGQKVEFLVSFYNNEISEKSEIFDDQFSVERPDGSNFTLKIRSTKLEDSAMYFCATLPGAGTKAYYNEQFFGPGTRLTVL.

Sample share makes this clonotype medium-sized. The chain employs TRBV24-1 and TRBJ1-2; D call uncertain. The germline V and J ends were trimmed by 3 bases and 8 bases, with 15 bases remaining between them. The CDR3 covers 14 residues. Germline V CDR1 and CDR2: KGHDR, SFDVKD. The CDR3, as DNA: TGTGCCACCAGTGATATCCCAGGTAAAGGAGGCTACACCTTC. Amino acids: CATSDIPGKGGYTF.